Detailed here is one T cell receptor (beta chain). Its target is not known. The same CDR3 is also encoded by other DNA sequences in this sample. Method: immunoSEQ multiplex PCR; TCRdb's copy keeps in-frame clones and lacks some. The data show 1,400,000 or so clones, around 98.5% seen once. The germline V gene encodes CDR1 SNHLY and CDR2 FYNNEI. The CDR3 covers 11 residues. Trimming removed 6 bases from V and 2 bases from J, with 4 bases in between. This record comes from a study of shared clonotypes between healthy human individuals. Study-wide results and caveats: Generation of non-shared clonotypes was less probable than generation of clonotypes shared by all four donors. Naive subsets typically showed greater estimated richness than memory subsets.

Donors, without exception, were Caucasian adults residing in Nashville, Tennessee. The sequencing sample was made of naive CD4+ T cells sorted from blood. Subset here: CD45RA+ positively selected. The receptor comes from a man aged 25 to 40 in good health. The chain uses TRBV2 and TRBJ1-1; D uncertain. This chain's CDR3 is CASRINTEAFF. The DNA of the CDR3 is TGTGCCAGCAGAATCAACACTGAAGCTTTCTTT.